Following are 7 T cell receptor beta chains from one sample sequenced in a study of blood T cells in healthy people across ages. A second PCR, run for about 7 to 11 cycles, used a sample-barcoded 5' primer plus a J-beta primer mix. Using its own MiXCR run on the 5' RACE reads, TCRdb lists one record per CDR3 protein. The sample has some 750,000 distinct CDR3 sequences; about a fifth are singletons. The specimen was blood. The receptors were gathered from a man between 65 and 85 years old in good health.

This clonotype was observed a handful of times. The DNA of the CDR3 is TGTGCCAGCAGCTTTCAGGGCAGGATCGGCTACACCTTC. Residues: CASSFQGRIGYTF. The genes are TRBV13 and TRBJ1-2, with a weak D call TRBD1 (5 bases). The CDR3 is made up of 13 amino acids. Deletions cut 3 bases from V and 8 bases from J, with 13 bases between. CDR1 PRHDT and CDR2 FYEKMQ come from the germline V gene (reference sequence).

This clonotype was seen at least ten times. The chain links TRBV7-2 to TRBJ2-1, with D possibly being TRBD2 (5 bases). Trimming pared 2 bases from V and 6 bases from J, leaving 14 bases between. Germline V gene data show CDR1 as SGHTA and CDR2 as FQGNSA. There are 15 residues in the CDR3. CDR3 bases: TGTGCCAGCAGCTTACGTACGGGATGGGCCAATGAGCAGTTCTTC. This codes for CASSLRTGWANEQFF.

The chain joins TRBV5-6 to TRBJ2-1, with TRBD2 as a possible D gene (5 bases). This CDR3 comprises 15 residues. With 0 bases removed from V and 5 bases from J, the gap between germline ends came to 12 bases. Germline assignment: CDR1 SGHDT and CDR2 YYEEEE. The CDR3 protein is CASSLVFASHNEQFF. The CDR3 DNA reads TGTGCCAGCAGCTTGGTTTTTGCTAGCCACAATGAGCAGTTCTTC. The full variable domain, its missing parts supplied by reference TRBV5-6 and TRBJ2-1, is DAGVTQSPTHLIKTRGQQVTLRCSPKSGHDTVSWYQQALGQGPQFIFQYYEEEERQRGNFPDRFSGHQFPNYSSELNVNALLLGDSALYLCASSLVFASHNEQFFGPGTRLTVL.

This chain links TRBV12-3 or TRBV12-4 with TRBJ1-1; D might be TRBD1 (6 bases). This CDR3 is built from 13 residues. V dropped 6 bases and J dropped 4 bases, with 12 bases sitting between them. The CDR3 sequence: CASSIQGVTEAFF. The CDR3 DNA sequence: TGTGCCAGCAGCATACAGGGTGTCACTGAAGCTTTCTTT.

The V call is TRBV24-1, the J call TRBJ2-3, with a tentative D call TRBD2 (6 bases). Trimming took 6 bases from V and 6 from J, leaving 15 bases between them. Germline assignment: CDR1 KGHDR and CDR2 SFDVKD. The CDR3 loop spans 14 amino acids. The CDR3 sequence is CATSSERVTDTQYF. Here the CDR3 DNA reads TGTGCCACCAGTTCTGAGCGGGTGACGGATACGCAGTATTTT.

This clonotype was recorded at least ten times. The rearrangement joins TRBV3-1 to TRBJ1-1; D may be TRBD1 (5 bases). Trimming cost V 3 bases and J 1 base, with 9 bases left between them. In germline, CDR1 is LGHDT, CDR2 YNNKEL (reference sequence). The CDR3 covers 14 residues. The CDR3 nucleotides read TGTGCCAGCAGCCAGCCGGGACCGAACACTGAAGCTTTCTTT. Protein product: CASSQPGPNTEAFF.

This clonotype has ten or more counts. This rearrangement joins TRBV7-2 to TRBJ2-1; maybe TRBD2 (6 bases). V was shortened by 5 bases and J by 6 bases, with 14 bases between the two germline ends. CDR3 length: 14 residues. Germline CDR1 reads SGHTA; CDR2 reads FQGNSA. The CDR3 loop reads CASSRSGPVNEQFF. The CDR3 bases are TGTGCCAGCAGCCGAAGCGGGCCGGTCAATGAGCAGTTCTTC.